This T cell receptor beta chain emerged from a study of molecular identifiers for immune sequencing clone quantification. Turning to the study itself: Five aliquots were made in replicates from the RNA of around 20,000 or 100,000 naive CD8 cells, and four were sequenced. Study results and limitations: Researchers reportedly could pick up spiked Jurkat TCR RNA from one cell mixed into 1 million or so naive cells.

Sorted naive CD8 T cells were those defined as CD8+CD4-CCR7+CD45RA+. Previously described methods and listed TCR primers were employed for the bulk TCR libraries. TCRdb fed the PCR reads into MiXCR, producing one record per CDR3 protein. Of roughly 630,000 distinct CDR3 sequences in the sample, about 25% were seen once. This clonotype has more than one count but fewer than ten. Its cognate antigen is unknown. The clonotype originates from a human donor in good health. Some libraries in this study had Jurkat cell RNA spiked in. Sample: naive CD8+ T cells from blood, with Jurkat cell RNA spiked in. The subset denotes: FACS-sorted CD8+CD4-CCR7+CD45RA+ naive T cells.

Here the CDR3 reads CASSRGTEYNSPLHF. The CDR3 nucleotides are TGTGCCAGCAGCCGAGGGACAGAGTATAATTCACCCCTCCACTTT. The chain uses TRBV5-6 and TRBJ1-6; 7 nucleotides match TRBD1. Germline CDR1 is SGHDT and CDR2 is YYEEEE. The trim removed 4 bases at V and 4 bases at J, leaving 5 bases unmatched. The CDR3 consists of 15 residues.